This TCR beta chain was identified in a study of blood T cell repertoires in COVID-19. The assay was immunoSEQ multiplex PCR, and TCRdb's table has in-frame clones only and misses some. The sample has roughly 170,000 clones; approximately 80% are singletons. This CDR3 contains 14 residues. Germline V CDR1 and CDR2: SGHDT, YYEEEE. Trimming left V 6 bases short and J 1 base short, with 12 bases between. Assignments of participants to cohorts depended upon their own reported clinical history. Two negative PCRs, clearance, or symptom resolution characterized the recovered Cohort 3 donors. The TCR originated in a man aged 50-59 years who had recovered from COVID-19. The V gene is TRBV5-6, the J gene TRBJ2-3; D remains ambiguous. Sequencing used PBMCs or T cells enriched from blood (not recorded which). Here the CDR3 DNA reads TGTGCCAGCATCTTACGGCGGCGCACAGATACGCAGTATTTT. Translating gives CASILRRRTDTQYF.